Shown below are 13 T cell receptor beta chains from a single sample sequenced in a study of T-cell reconstitution after alpha-beta-depleted transplantation in children. Preparing the TCRbeta library involved the use of unique molecular identifiers. Each CDR3 protein is one row after TCRdb ran MiXCR on the PCR reads. The sample contains 240,000 or so distinct CDR3 sequences, roughly 8.2% of which appear only once. Sequencing used PBMCs, mostly from graft donor cells, obtained 180 days after TCRalphabeta/CD19-depleted stem cell transplant. These receptor sequences come from a male patient between 5 and 17 years old who had a stem cell transplant for acute lymphoblastic leukemia, so the T cells may come from the graft donor.

This clonotype has a count of ten or more. The chain combines TRBV12-3 or TRBV12-4 with TRBJ2-6, with 10 bases fitting TRBD1. The CDR3 length is 17 residues. With 5 bases clipped from V and 2 bases from J, the junction kept 6 bases outside the gene matches. CDR3 DNA: TGTGCCAGCAGTACGGGACAGGGGAGCGCTGGGGCCAACGTCCTGACTTTC. It yields the protein CASSTGQGSAGANVLTF.

Comments on this clonotype: This clone may be a read error of a much larger clone one base away. The V gene is TRBV6-2 or TRBV6-3, the J gene TRBJ1-2; D is possibly TRBD1 (6 bases). CDR1 is MNHEY, CDR2 SVGEGT, per germline. The CDR3 spans 12 residues. The ends were cut back, 8 bases at V and 6 bases at J, with 13 bases in the middle. DNA of the CDR3: TGTGCCAGCCTACAGGGAGTAGATGGCTACACCTTC. Amino acid sequence: CASLQGVDGYTF.

This chain uses TRBV4-1 with TRBJ1-4; D is unresolved. The CDR3 runs to 12 residues. Trimming removed 1 base from V and 8 bases from J, with 5 bases in between. The germline V gene encodes CDR1 MGHRA and CDR2 YSYEKL. The CDR3 sequence is CASSQGAEKLFF. The CDR3 DNA reads TGCGCCAGCAGCCAAGGGGCGGAAAAACTGTTTTTT.

This clonotype was observed at least ten times. CDR3 nucleotides: TGTGCCATCAGTGCCGGGACAGTTTATAATTCACCCCTCCACTTT. Translating gives CAISAGTVYNSPLHF. The chain employs TRBV10-3 and TRBJ1-6, with 7 bases lining up with TRBD1. The CDR3 is 15 residues long. The J segment lost 4 bases and the V segment lost 4 bases, leaving 4 bases of the junction unmatched. Germline CDR1 is ENHRY and CDR2 is SYGVKD.

This clonotype was recorded many times. The rearrangement links TRBV12-3 or TRBV12-4 to TRBJ2-6; a possible D gene is TRBD1 (7 bases). V was pared by 6 bases and J by 0 bases, with 18 bases between. This CDR3 is 18 amino acids long. CDR3 nucleotide sequence: TGTGCCAGCAGGGGGGGAGGCAGGGGGGACTCTGGGGCCAACGTCCTGACTTTC. Protein: CASRGGGRGDSGANVLTF.

This clonotype was counted ten times or more. The V gene is TRBV18, the J gene TRBJ1-5; D possibly corresponds to TRBD1 (6 bases). The CDR3 consists of 15 residues. Germline CDR1 and CDR2: KGHSH and LQKENI. The ends were cut back, 4 bases at V and 10 bases at J, with 20 bases in the middle. The CDR3 DNA sequence: TGTGCCAGCTCACTCATTTACAGGGTAGGGAGACCCCAGCATTTT. It is translated as CASSLIYRVGRPQHF. Full variable domain (missing parts from reference TRBV18 and TRBJ1-5): NAGVMQNPRHLVRRRGQEARLRCSPMKGHSHVYWYRQLPEEGLKFMVYLQKENIIDESGMPKERFSAEFPKEGPSILRIQQVVRGDSAAYFCASSLIYRVGRPQHFGDGTRLSIL.

This clonotype came up many times. The chain employs TRBV20-1 and TRBJ1-1; possibly TRBD1 for D (6 bases). Germline assignment: CDR1 DFQATT and CDR2 SNEGSKA (reference sequence). V lost 3 bases, J lost 1 base, and 15 bases lay in between. The CDR3 has 15 amino acids. CDR3: CSASPLQGSNTEAFF. The CDR3 nucleotides read TGCAGTGCTAGCCCTCTCCAGGGGTCGAACACTGAAGCTTTCTTT.

Many counts were recorded for this clonotype. The gene calls are TRBV7-6 and TRBJ2-1, with D possibly being TRBD1 (6 bases). V was clipped by 1 base and J by 4 bases, with 14 bases between them. CDR3 size: 16 residues. In germline, CDR1 is SGHVS, CDR2 FNYEAQ. CDR3 sequence: CASSLGAGDLYNEQFF. Written as DNA, the CDR3 is TGTGCCAGCAGCTTAGGGGCAGGGGACCTATACAATGAGCAGTTCTTC.

This clonotype was counted at least ten times. The J gene is TRBJ2-2, the V gene TRBV18; D is undetermined. Deletions cut 2 bases from V and 4 bases from J, with 11 bases between. The germline CDR1 and CDR2 sequences are KGHSH and LQKENI. The CDR3 spans 15 residues. CDR3 bases: TGTGCCAGCTCACCAAACACAGTAGTCACCGGGGAGCTGTTTTTT. It specifies CASSPNTVVTGELFF.

There are a few counts of this clonotype. Since a much larger clone is just one base distant, this may be a read error. The V and J genes are TRBV5-1 and TRBJ2-1; D remains ambiguous. The germline CDR1 and CDR2 sequences are SGHRS and YFSETQ. Trimming took 2 bases from V and 6 from J, leaving 6 bases between them. The CDR3 is 12 residues long. CDR3 region: CASSLAANEQFF. The CDR3 bases are TGCGCCAGCAGCTTAGCCGCCAATGAGCAGTTCTTC. Using reference TRBV5-1 and TRBJ2-1 for the parts outside the CDR3, the full variable domain is KAGVTQTPRYLIKTRGQQVTLSCSPISGHRSVSWYQQTPGQGLQFLFEYFSETQRNKGNFPGRFSGRQFSNSRSEMNVSTLELGDSALYLCASSLAANEQFFGPGTRLTVL.

This clonotype has at least ten counts. The chain uses TRBV9 and TRBJ2-6, with D possibly matching TRBD1 (5 bases). The germline V gene encodes CDR1 SGDLS and CDR2 YYNGEE. V lost 0 bases to trimming and J lost 3 bases, with 19 bases between them. The CDR3 length is 19 residues. CDR3 amino acids: CASSVDLLGRGYGANVLTF. CDR3 bases: TGTGCCAGCAGCGTAGACCTCTTGGGTAGGGGCTATGGGGCCAACGTCCTGACTTTC.

The J gene is TRBJ2-7, the V gene TRBV6-2 or TRBV6-3; no firm D call. Germline V gives CDR1 MNHEY, CDR2 SVGEGT. V lost 8 bases to trimming and J lost 5 bases, with 22 bases between them. This CDR3 contains 15 residues. The CDR3 reads CASLDNPYPGNEQYF. The CDR3 nucleotides read TGTGCCAGCCTTGACAACCCTTACCCCGGCAACGAGCAGTACTTC.

This clonotype was observed at least ten times. The chain combines TRBV7-2 with TRBJ1-1; 7 bases map to TRBD1. CDR3 size: 13 residues. J lost 4 bases, V lost 3 bases, and 2 bases had no gene match. Germline V gene data show CDR1 as SGHTA and CDR2 as FQGNSA. The CDR3 coding sequence is TGTGCCAGCAGCTTGGGACAGCGCACTGAAGCTTTCTTT. This translates into CASSLGQRTEAFF.